This TCR beta chain comes out of a study of response to subunit inactivated influenza vaccine. TCRdb called the RT-PCR reads again in MiXCR, with one record for every CDR3 protein. This sample yields 550,000 to 800,000 distinct CDR3 sequences, of which 11% to 15% are seen a single time; less than 7% belongs to the top ten. CDR1 is SGHRS and CDR2 is YFSETQ in the germline V gene. Trimming removed 4 bases from V and 3 bases from J, with 17 bases in between. CDR3 length: 16 residues. Study conclusions and caveats: The authors offered the suggestion that each seasonal influenza vaccination recruits few new T cells.

As for this clonotype: The antigen is undetermined.

V gene TRBV5-1 combines with J gene TRBJ2-1; D is possibly TRBD1 (6 bases). The sequences come from PBMCs from blood, collected less than 15 days before vaccination. The TCR comes from a man aged 45-60 years who received an inactivated influenza vaccine. CDR3 DNA: TGCGCCAGCAGCGCCTCCCAGGGGCCCAACTACAATGAGCAGTTCTTC. Its protein is CASSASQGPNYNEQFF.